These T cell receptor beta chains were read from a single sample in a study of blood T cells in healthy people across ages. TCRdb analysed the 5' RACE reads with MiXCR anew, one entry per CDR3 protein. Here the sample spans over 950,000 distinct CDR3 sequences, roughly two fifths being singletons. Sample: blood. The receptors were gathered from a man aged 18 to 30 in good health. Each CDR3 is given with its conserved first and last residue. A D gene is named only where the DNA matches it firmly. Size is omitted from some rows. Given values are once, few, many or a class for expanded clones.

j_call	d_call	clone_size	v_call	cdr3_nt	cdr3_aa
TRBJ1-2	-	few	TRBV10-3	TGTGCCATCAGTCCGAGGGAAAGGGAGAATGGCTACACCTTC	CAISPRERENGYTF
TRBJ2-4	TRBD2	-	TRBV3-1	TGTGCCAGCAGCCCCTTAGCGGGGGCGACCAAAAACATTCAGTACTTC	CASSPLAGATKNIQYF
TRBJ2-3	-	few	TRBV5-1	TGCGCCAGCAGCCCGGCGGCCATAGGCACAGATACGCAGTATTTT	CASSPAAIGTDTQYF
TRBJ2-1	-	-	TRBV20-1	TGCAGTGCTGGTTTAGGGAAGAGGGGCTCCTACAATGAGCAGTTCTTC	CSAGLGKRGSYNEQFF
TRBJ2-7	-	-	TRBV7-8	TGTGCCAGCAGCCACCTTGGGTCCTACGAGCAGTACTTC	CASSHLGSYEQYF
TRBJ1-5	TRBD1	many	TRBV20-1	TGCAGTGCTAGAGTGACAGGGGAATTCAATCAGCCCCAGCATTTT	CSARVTGEFNQPQHF
TRBJ1-4	-	few	TRBV11-2	TGTGCCAGCAGCCCCTACAGGGAAGGAGCAACTAATGAAAAACTGTTTTTT	CASSPYREGATNEKLFF
TRBJ1-2	-	once	TRBV5-1	TGCGCCAGCAGCGCCTGGACGGACTATGGCTACACCTTC	CASSAWTDYGYTF
TRBJ2-7	TRBD1	few	TRBV4-3	TGCGCCAGCAGCCTAAGCCGGGACAGCCCGTACGAGCAGTACTTC	CASSLSRDSPYEQYF
TRBJ1-6	-	-	TRBV20-1	TGCAGTGCTAGGGCAGGGCCCAGTTATTCACCCCTCCACTTT	CSARAGPSYSPLHF
TRBJ1-2	-	-	TRBV6-5	TGTGCCAGCAGTTACTCGATCTCTGGGAAGGATTCAGCTAACTATGGCTACACCTTC	CASSYSISGKDSANYGYTF
TRBJ1-4	-	-	TRBV5-1	TGCGCCAGCAGGGGCAGTGCTAATGAAAAACTGTTTTTT	CASRGSANEKLFF
TRBJ1-6	TRBD1	few	TRBV5-1	TGCGCCTGCAGCTCATCATGGACAGGGGGTGATAATTCACCCCTCCACTTT	CACSSSWTGGDNSPLHF
TRBJ2-1	TRBD2	-	TRBV16	TGTGCCAGCAGCATAGCGGGGGTGTCCTACAATGAGCAGTTCTTC	CASSIAGVSYNEQFF
TRBJ2-1	-	few	TRBV11-2	TGTGCCAGCAGCTTAACAGCTAAGGGGAGAGCTTACAATGAGCAGTTCTTC	CASSLTAKGRAYNEQFF
TRBJ1-5	-	-	TRBV20-1	TGCAGTGCGGGTTCTCGGGGGTTTTCTCAGCCCCAGCATTTT	CSAGSRGFSQPQHF
TRBJ2-5	-	few	TRBV7-6	TGTGCCAGCAGCTTAGGTGGGGGACCCCAAGAGACCCAGTACTTC	CASSLGGGPQETQYF
TRBJ2-5	-	many	TRBV7-2	TGTGCCAGCAGCCGGACGGTTCAAGAGACCCAGTACTTC	CASSRTVQETQYF
TRBJ2-3	-	-	TRBV12-3/TRBV12-4	TGTGCCAGCAGTAGGGGAAATACCGCCGGGACGCAGTATTTT	CASSRGNTAGTQYF
TRBJ2-2	-	-	TRBV4-3	TGCGCCAGCAGCCCTAGACGGGATCCCTTCTACACCGGGGAGCTGTTTTTT	CASSPRRDPFYTGELFF
TRBJ1-5	-	few	TRBV20-1	TGCAGTGCTAGAGAAGGGGACATAAATCAGCCCCAGCATTTT	CSAREGDINQPQHF
TRBJ2-3	TRBD1	few	TRBV5-1	TGCGCCAGCAGCGTATCCGGGACAGGGTCCACAGATACGCAGTATTTT	CASSVSGTGSTDTQYF
TRBJ2-1	-	few	TRBV4-3	TGCGCCAGCAGCCAAGATGTAAGCGGGCGAAACAATGAGCAGTTCTTC	CASSQDVSGRNNEQFF
TRBJ2-7	TRBD2	many	TRBV11-2	TGTGCCAGCAGCTCATTGAGCGGGTTGACTAGCGGGACTTCCACCTTTTTCCACGAGCAGTACTTC	CASSSLSGLTSGTSTFFHEQYF
TRBJ2-4	TRBD1	few	TRBV5-5	TGTGCCAGCAGCCAGGGGGAACTAGCCAAAAACATTCAGTACTTC	CASSQGELAKNIQYF
TRBJ2-7	-	many	TRBV7-2	TGTGCCAGCAGCCCGACCTACGAGCAGTACTTC	CASSPTYEQYF
TRBJ2-1	-	many	TRBV7-4	TGTGCCAGCAGCGTAGAGACTAGCAATGAGCAGTTCTTC	CASSVETSNEQFF
TRBJ2-3	-	-	TRBV27	TGTGCCAGCTCCTCCCGGGTCATCTCCACAGATACGCAGTATTTT	CASSSRVISTDTQYF
TRBJ2-1	TRBD1	few	TRBV5-1	TGCGCCAGCAGCCCCCAGGGACAGGGGGTTTCAGAAGAGCAGTTCTTC	CASSPQGQGVSEEQFF
TRBJ2-1	TRBD2	-	TRBV4-2	TGTGCCAGCAGCCTTGTAGTTCGTCGGGGGGGCGAGGAGCAGTTCTTC	CASSLVVRRGGEEQFF